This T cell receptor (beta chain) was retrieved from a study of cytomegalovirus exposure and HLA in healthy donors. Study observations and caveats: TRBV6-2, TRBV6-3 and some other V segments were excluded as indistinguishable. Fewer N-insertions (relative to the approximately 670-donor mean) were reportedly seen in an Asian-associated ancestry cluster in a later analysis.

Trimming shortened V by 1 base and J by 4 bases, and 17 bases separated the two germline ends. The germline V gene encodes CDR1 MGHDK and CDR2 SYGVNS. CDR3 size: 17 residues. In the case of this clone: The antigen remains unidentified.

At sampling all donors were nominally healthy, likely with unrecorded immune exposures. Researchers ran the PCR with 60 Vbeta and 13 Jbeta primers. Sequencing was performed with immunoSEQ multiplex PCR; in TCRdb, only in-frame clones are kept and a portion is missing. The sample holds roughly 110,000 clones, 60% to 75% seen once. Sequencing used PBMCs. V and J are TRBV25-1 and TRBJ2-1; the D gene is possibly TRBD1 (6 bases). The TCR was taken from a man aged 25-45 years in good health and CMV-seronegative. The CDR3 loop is CASSEFLGTTLYNEQFF. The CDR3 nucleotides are TGTGCCAGCAGTGAATTCCTCGGGACAACCTTATACAATGAGCAGTTCTTC. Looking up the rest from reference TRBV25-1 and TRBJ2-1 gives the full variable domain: EADIYQTPRYLVIGTGKKITLECSQTMGHDKMYWYQQDPGMELHLIHYSYGVNSTEKGDLSSESTVSRIRTEHFPLTLESARPSHTSQYLCASSEFLGTTLYNEQFFGPGTRLTVL.